This T cell receptor (beta chain) comes out of a study of T cell repertoires in cytomegalovirus infection. Comments on this clonotype: Its cognate antigen is unknown.

Germline lookup yields CDR1 ENHRY and CDR2 SYGVKD. The CDR3 contains 16 residues. Trimming stripped 9 bases from V and 0 bases from J, with 20 bases between. TCRdb analysed the reads with MiXCR anew, one entry per CDR3 protein. The repertoire includes 650,000 to 900,000 distinct CDR3 sequences, about 28% of them detected once, and around 13% sits in the top ten. Study results and caveats: There were HLA-C-restricted CMV-specific TCR beta clonotypes dominating the ex vivo response.

This specimen consisted of cultured CD8+ T cells from PBMCs, obtained from culture after CMV antigen stimulation. The receptor was derived from a human donor in good health (CMV status not recorded). Some clones in this sample may be carry-over from other donors' samples. The chain uses TRBV10-3 and TRBJ1-2; no firm D call. The chain's CDR3 is CAIRALGQEPNYGYTF. The CDR3 bases are TGTGCCATTAGGGCCCTTGGGCAGGAGCCTAACTATGGCTACACCTTC.